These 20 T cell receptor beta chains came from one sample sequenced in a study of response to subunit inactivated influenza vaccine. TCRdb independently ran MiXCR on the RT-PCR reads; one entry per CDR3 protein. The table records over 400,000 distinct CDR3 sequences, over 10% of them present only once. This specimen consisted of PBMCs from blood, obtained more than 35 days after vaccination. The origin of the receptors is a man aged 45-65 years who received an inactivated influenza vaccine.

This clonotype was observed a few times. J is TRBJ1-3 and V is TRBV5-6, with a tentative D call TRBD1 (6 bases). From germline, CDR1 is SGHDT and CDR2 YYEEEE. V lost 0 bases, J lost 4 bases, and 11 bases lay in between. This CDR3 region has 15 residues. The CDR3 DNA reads TGTGCCAGCAGCTTGGGCAGGGGAGGCGGAAACACCATATATTTT. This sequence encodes CASSLGRGGGNTIYF.

The CDR3 is CASSRTSGGPNTDTQYF. The DNA of the CDR3 is TGTGCCAGCAGCAGGACTAGCGGGGGGCCAAACACAGATACGCAGTATTTT. This chain links TRBV7-2 with TRBJ2-3, with 14 bases aligning to TRBD2. The V gene end was trimmed by 5 bases and the J gene end by 2 bases; junction bases not matched to a gene: 6. Germline CDR1 reads SGHTA; CDR2 reads FQGNSA. This CDR3 has 17 residues.

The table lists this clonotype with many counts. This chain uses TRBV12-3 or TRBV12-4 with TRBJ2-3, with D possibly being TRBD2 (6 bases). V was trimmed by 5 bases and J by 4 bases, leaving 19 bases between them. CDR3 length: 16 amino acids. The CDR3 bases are TGTGCCAGCAGTCCGTCCGGATCCCCTAGCGCAGATACGCAGTATTTT. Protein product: CASSPSGSPSADTQYF.

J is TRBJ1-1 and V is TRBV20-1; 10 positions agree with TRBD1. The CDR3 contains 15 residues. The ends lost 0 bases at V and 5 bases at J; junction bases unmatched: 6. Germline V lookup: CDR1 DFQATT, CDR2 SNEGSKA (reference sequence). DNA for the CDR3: TGCAGTGCTAGAGATCTTGACAGGGGGCGGACTGAAGCTTTCTTT. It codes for CSARDLDRGRTEAFF.

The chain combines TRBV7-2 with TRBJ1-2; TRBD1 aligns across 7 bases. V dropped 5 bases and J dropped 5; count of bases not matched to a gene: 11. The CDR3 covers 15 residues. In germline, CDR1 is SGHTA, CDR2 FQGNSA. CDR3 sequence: CASSRGQAKGYGYTF. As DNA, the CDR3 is TGTGCCAGCAGCCGCGGACAGGCGAAGGGATATGGCTACACCTTC.

CDR3 bases: TGTGCCATCAGAGAGGGAGTAAGCACAGATACGCAGTATTTT. Protein product: CAIREGVSTDTQYF. The chain combines TRBV10-3 with TRBJ2-3, with D perhaps TRBD2 (5 bases). Germline lookup yields CDR1 ENHRY and CDR2 SYGVKD. Trimming cost V 6 bases and J 0 bases, with 10 bases left between them. The CDR3 contains 14 residues.

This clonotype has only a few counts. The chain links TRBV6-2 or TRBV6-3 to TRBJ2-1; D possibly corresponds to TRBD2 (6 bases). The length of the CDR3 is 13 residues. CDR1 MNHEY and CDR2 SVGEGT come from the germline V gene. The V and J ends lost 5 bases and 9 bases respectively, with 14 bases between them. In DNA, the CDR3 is TGTGCCAGCAGTCTAAGAACTAGCAGTGAGCAGTTCTTC. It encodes CASSLRTSSEQFF.

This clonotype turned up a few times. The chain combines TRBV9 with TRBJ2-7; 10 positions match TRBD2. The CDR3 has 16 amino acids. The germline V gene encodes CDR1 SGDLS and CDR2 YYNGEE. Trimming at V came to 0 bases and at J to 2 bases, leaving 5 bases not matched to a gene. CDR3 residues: CASSVGEAGGTYEQYF. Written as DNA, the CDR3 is TGTGCCAGCAGCGTAGGGGAAGCGGGAGGGACCTACGAGCAGTACTTC.

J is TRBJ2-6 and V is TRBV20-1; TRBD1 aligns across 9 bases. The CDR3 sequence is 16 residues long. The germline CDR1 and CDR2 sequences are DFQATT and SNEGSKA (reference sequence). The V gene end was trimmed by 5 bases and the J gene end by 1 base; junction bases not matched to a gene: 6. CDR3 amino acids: CSAVTGGASGANVLTF. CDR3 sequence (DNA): TGCAGTGCTGTTACAGGGGGCGCGTCTGGGGCCAACGTCCTGACTTTC.

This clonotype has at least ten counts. CDR3 sequence (DNA): TGCAGCGTGGAACGGGGTTTCCACAATGAGCAGTTCTTC. Translating it yields CSVERGFHNEQFF. V and J are TRBV29-1 and TRBJ2-1; a weak D match, TRBD2 (5 bases). V was cut by 6 bases and J by 5 bases, with 14 bases left in between. The CDR3 loop spans 13 amino acids. Per germline, CDR1 SQVTM and CDR2 ANQGSEA.

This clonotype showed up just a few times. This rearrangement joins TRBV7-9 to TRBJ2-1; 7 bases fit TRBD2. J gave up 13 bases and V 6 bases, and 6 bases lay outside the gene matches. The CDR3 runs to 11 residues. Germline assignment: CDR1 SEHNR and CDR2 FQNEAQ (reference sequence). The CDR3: CASSRSGFQFF. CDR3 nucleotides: TGTGCCAGCAGTCGTAGCGGGTTCCAGTTCTTC. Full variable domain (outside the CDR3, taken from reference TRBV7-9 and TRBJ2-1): DTGVSQNPRHKITKRGQNVTFRCDPISEHNRLYWYRQTLGQGPEFLTYFQNEAQLEKSRLLSDRFSAERPKGSFSTLEIQRTEQGDSAMYLCASSRSGFQFFGPGTRLTVL.

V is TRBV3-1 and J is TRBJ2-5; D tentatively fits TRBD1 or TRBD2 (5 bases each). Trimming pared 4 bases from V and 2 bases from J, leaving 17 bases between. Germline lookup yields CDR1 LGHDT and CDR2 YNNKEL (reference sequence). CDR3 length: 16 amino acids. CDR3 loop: CASSLEGRVLQETQYF. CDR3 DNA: TGTGCCAGCAGCCTCGAGGGCAGGGTCCTACAAGAGACCCAGTACTTC.

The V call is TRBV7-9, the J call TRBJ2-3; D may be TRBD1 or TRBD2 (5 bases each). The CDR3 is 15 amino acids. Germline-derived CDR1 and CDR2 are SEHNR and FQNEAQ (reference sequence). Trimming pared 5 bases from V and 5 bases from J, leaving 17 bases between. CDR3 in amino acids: CASSPGTLVGDTQYF. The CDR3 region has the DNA TGTGCCAGCAGCCCTGGGACCCTAGTGGGAGATACGCAGTATTTT. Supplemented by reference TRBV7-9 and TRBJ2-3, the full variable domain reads DTGVSQNPRHKITKRGQNVTFRCDPISEHNRLYWYRQTLGQGPEFLTYFQNEAQLEKSRLLSDRFSAERPKGSFSTLEIQRTEQGDSAMYLCASSPGTLVGDTQYFGPGTRLTVL.

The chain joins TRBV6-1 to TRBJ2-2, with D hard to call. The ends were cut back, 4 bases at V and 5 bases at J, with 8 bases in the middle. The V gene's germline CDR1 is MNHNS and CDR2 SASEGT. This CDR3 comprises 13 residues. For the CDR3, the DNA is TGTGCCAGCAGTGCTACAGTTACCGGGGAGCTGTTTTTT. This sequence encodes CASSATVTGELFF.

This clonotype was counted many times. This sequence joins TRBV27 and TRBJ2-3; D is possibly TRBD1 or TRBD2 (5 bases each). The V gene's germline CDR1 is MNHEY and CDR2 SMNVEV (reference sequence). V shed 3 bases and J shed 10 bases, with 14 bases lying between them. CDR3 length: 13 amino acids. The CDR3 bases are TGTGCCAGCAGTTTCGGGACGGCGAGGGCGCAGTATTTT. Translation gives CASSFGTARAQYF.

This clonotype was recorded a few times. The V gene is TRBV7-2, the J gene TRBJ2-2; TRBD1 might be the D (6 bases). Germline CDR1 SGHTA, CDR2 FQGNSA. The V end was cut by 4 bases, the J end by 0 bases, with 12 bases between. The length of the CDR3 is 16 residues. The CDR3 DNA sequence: TGTGCCAGCAGCTCGAGGCAGGGGACGAACACCGGGGAGCTGTTTTTT. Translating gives CASSSRQGTNTGELFF.

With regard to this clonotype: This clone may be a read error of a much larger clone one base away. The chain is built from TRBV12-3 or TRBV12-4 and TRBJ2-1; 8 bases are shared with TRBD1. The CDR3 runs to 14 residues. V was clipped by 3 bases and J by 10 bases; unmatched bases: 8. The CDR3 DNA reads TGTGCCAGCAGTTTGCAGGGGGCTTGGGAGGAGCAGTTCTTC. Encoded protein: CASSLQGAWEEQFF.

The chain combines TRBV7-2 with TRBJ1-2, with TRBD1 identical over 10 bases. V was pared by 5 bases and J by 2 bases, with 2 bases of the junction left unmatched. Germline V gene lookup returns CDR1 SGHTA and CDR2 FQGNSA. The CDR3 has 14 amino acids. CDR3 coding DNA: TGTGCCAGCAGCGTGGACAGGGGGAACTATGGCTACACCTTC. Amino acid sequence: CASSVDRGNYGYTF.

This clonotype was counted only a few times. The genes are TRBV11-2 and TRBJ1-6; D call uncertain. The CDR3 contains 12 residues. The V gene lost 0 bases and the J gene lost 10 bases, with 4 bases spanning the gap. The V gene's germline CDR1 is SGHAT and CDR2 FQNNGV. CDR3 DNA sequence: TGTGCCAGCAGCTTAGATTGGTCACCCCTCCACTTT. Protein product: CASSLDWSPLHF.

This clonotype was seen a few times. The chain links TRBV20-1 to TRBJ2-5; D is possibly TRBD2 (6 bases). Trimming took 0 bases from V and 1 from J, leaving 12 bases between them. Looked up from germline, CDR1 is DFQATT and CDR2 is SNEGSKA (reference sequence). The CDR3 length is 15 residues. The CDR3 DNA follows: TGCAGTGCTAGAGATGGGAGGCAGTCCCAAGAGACCCAGTACTTC. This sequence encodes CSARDGRQSQETQYF.